This TCR beta chain was obtained from a study of blood T cell repertoires in COVID-19. TCRdb's table, derived via immunoSEQ multiplex PCR, lists solely in-frame clones and lacks some. The sample comprises 35,000 to 45,000 clones, about three quarters of which are singletons, and under 9% rests with the top ten. Trimming removed 0 bases at V and 0 bases at J, with 23 bases between. Germline assignment: CDR1 MGHRA and CDR2 YSYEKL. The CDR3 consists of 21 residues. Source material: peripheral blood. The chain combines TRBV4-1 with TRBJ2-2; D possibly corresponds to TRBD1 (7 bases). This clonotype was sampled from a man between 70 and 80 years old with active or convalescent COVID-19. The CDR3 DNA follows: TGCGCCAGCAGCCAAGACGGACGGCGGGACAGAAAAGTCGCGAACACCGGGGAGCTGTTTTTT. Its translation is CASSQDGRRDRKVANTGELFF.